The rows below give T cell receptor beta chains drawn from one sample of a study of blood T cell repertoires in COVID-19. Profiling relied on immunoSEQ multiplex PCR, and the TCRdb table lists in-frame clones only, not all of them. The data contain some 62,000 clones, around four fifths of them seen just once; the ten biggest clones take up 11% to 15%. Specimen: peripheral blood. These receptors were taken from a man aged 55 to 70 with COVID-19, enrolled during active disease. Both conserved end residues are part of each CDR3. Each record gives: V gene, J gene, D gene, CDR3 length, clone size, CDR3 protein, CDR3 DNA. The D gene is left open where the match is weak. A clone size is listed for some rows: how often the clone was seen (once, few, many), or a class if it is expanded.

>TRBV6-5|TRBJ2-7|TRBD1|14|NA
CASRWTGPTYEQYF
TGTGCCAGCAGGTGGACAGGTCCAACCTACGAGCAGTACTTC
>TRBV7-2|TRBJ2-3|NA|14|NA
CASSDWGLTDTQYF
TGTGCCAGCAGCGACTGGGGCCTCACAGATACGCAGTATTTT
>TRBV5-1|TRBJ2-3|TRBD2|15|NA
CASTPLAGGPDTQYF
TGCGCCAGCACCCCCCTAGCGGGGGGGCCAGATACGCAGTATTTT
>TRBV20-1|TRBJ1-2|TRBD1|11|NA
CSARTGPSFTF
TGCAGTGCGAGGACAGGGCCCTCATTCACCTTC
>TRBV19|TRBJ1-5|NA|13|NA
CASSRASGEPQHF
TGTGCCAGTAGTAGGGCTTCCGGCGAGCCCCAGCATTTT
>TRBV28|TRBJ1-3|NA|16|NA
CASSPPTVFSGNTIYF
TGTGCCAGCAGTCCCCCCACGGTCTTCTCTGGAAACACCATATATTTT
>TRBV19|TRBJ1-5|TRBD1|13|NA
CASSDRVWQPQHF
TGTGCCAGTAGTGACAGGGTTTGGCAGCCCCAGCATTTT
>TRBV2|TRBJ2-7|NA|12|NA
CASRETENWQYF
TGTGCCAGCAGGGAAACAGAAAATTGGCAGTACTTC
>TRBV4-2|TRBJ2-1|TRBD2|16|few
CASSQVPGTRGDEQFF
TGTGCCAGCAGCCAGGTCCCCGGGACTAGGGGTGACGAGCAGTTCTTC
>TRBV5-1|TRBJ2-3|TRBD2|17|NA
CASSFSGGSLSTDTQYF
TGCGCCAGCAGCTTTAGCGGGGGGTCACTATCCACAGATACGCAGTATTTT
>TRBV5-1|TRBJ2-3|NA|16|NA
CASSSWNGGTTDTQYF
TGCGCCAGCAGCTCTTGGAATGGGGGGACCACAGATACGCAGTATTTT
>TRBV7-6|TRBJ2-5|NA|14|NA
CASSQQGTGATQYF
TGTGCCAGCAGCCAACAGGGTACCGGGGCGACCCAGTACTTC
>TRBV5-1|TRBJ2-3|NA|15|NA
CASSLELPGTDTQYF
TGCGCCAGCAGTTTGGAGTTACCGGGAACAGATACGCAGTATTTT
>TRBV5-4|TRBJ2-5|TRBD2|19|NA
CASSLILGGGNPYQETQYF
TGTGCCAGCAGCTTGATACTTGGGGGGGGGAACCCGTACCAAGAGACCCAGTACTTC
>TRBV11-2|TRBJ2-7|NA|15|once
CASSWEVDAGSEQYF
TGTGCCAGCAGCTGGGAGGTTGACGCCGGTTCCGAGCAGTACTTC
>TRBV7-6|TRBJ2-5|NA|14|NA
CASSYPGGDVTQYF
TGTGCCAGCAGCTACCCTGGAGGTGATGTGACCCAGTACTTC
>TRBV29-1|TRBJ1-2|NA|15|NA
CSVDERQGGIYGYTF
TGCAGCGTTGACGAGAGGCAGGGAGGTATCTATGGCTACACCTTC
>TRBV24-1|TRBJ2-5|NA|13|once
CATSRRGFETQYF
TGTGCCACCAGTCGTAGGGGGTTTGAGACCCAGTACTTC
>TRBV4-1|TRBJ2-5|TRBD2|17|NA
CASSQGGSGGAVETQYF
TGCGCCAGCAGCCAAGGCGGTAGCGGGGGGGCCGTAGAGACCCAGTACTTC
>TRBV10-1|TRBJ2-2|NA|16|NA
CASSDVGLPNTGELFF
TGCGCCAGCAGTGATGTTGGGCTTCCGAACACCGGGGAGCTGTTTTTT
>TRBV4-1|TRBJ1-1|NA|14|few
CASSQAEGLTEAFF
TGCGCCAGCAGCCAAGCCGAGGGTTTGACTGAAGCTTTCTTT
>TRBV29-1|TRBJ1-1|TRBD1|13|NA
CSMNRGPGTEAFF
TGCAGCATGAACAGGGGGCCGGGGACTGAAGCTTTCTTT
>TRBV3-1/TRBV3-2|TRBJ2-3|NA|15|NA
CASSQSGMSTDTQYF
TGTGCCAGCAGCCAGTCCGGGATGAGCACAGATACGCAGTATTTT
>TRBV5-4|TRBJ2-3|NA|14|once
CASSTGQVTDTQYF
TGTGCCAGCAGCACCGGACAAGTCACAGATACGCAGTATTTT
>TRBV11-2|TRBJ2-1|NA|13|NA
CASSLPGAPKQFF
TGTGCCAGCAGCTTACCTGGAGCACCGAAGCAGTTCTTC
>TRBV11-1|TRBJ2-5|NA|12|NA
CASSLEGETQYF
TGTGCCAGCAGCTTAGAGGGGGAGACCCAGTACTTC
>TRBV3-1/TRBV3-2|TRBJ1-5|NA|13|NA
CASSQDLRQPQHF
TGTGCCAGCAGCCAAGACCTCAGACAGCCCCAGCATTTT
>TRBV2|TRBJ2-1|TRBD1|15|NA
CASSEGQGVYNEQFF
TGTGCCAGCAGTGAGGGACAGGGGGTTTACAATGAGCAGTTCTTC
>TRBV6-5|TRBJ2-7|TRBD1|15|once
CASSWPGQEEYEQYF
TGTGCCAGCAGTTGGCCGGGACAGGAGGAATACGAGCAGTACTTC
>TRBV24-1|TRBJ2-1|NA|14|NA
CATSDLPSYNEQFF
TGTGCCACCAGTGATCTCCCCTCCTACAATGAGCAGTTCTTC
>TRBV28|TRBJ2-7|NA|14|NA
CASSEPGGGYEQYF
TGTGCCAGCAGCGAGCCGGGGGGCGGGTACGAGCAGTACTTC
>TRBV6-1|TRBJ1-5|NA|15|few
CASSEAWGSDQPQHF
TGTGCCAGCAGTGAAGCGTGGGGCAGCGATCAGCCCCAGCATTTT
>TRBV2|TRBJ1-2|NA|16|NA
CASSEGGQGLAYGYTF
TGTGCCAGCAGTGAAGGGGGCCAGGGACTGGCCTATGGCTACACCTTC
>TRBV3-1/TRBV3-2|TRBJ2-5|NA|13|NA
CASGPTVQETQYF
TGTGCCAGCGGACCGACAGTTCAAGAGACCCAGTACTTC
>TRBV4-1|TRBJ1-4|NA|16|NA
CASSQDPAASEEKLFF
TGCGCCAGCAGCCAGGATCCCGCGGCGTCTGAAGAAAAACTGTTTTTT
>TRBV5-1|TRBJ2-5|TRBD2|15|NA
CPSSRGAGGEETQYF
TGCCCCAGCAGCCGGGGGGCGGGAGGGGAAGAGACCCAGTACTTC
>TRBV7-9|TRBJ2-1|TRBD2|15|NA
CASSRLAFTYNEQFF
TGTGCCAGCAGCCGACTAGCATTTACCTACAATGAGCAGTTCTTC
>TRBV9|TRBJ2-2|TRBD2|16|NA
CASSETSGGDSGELFF
TGTGCCAGCAGCGAGACTAGCGGGGGGGACTCCGGGGAGCTGTTTTTT
>TRBV21-1|TRBJ2-7|NA|16|once
CASSKLDRGLSYEQYF
TGTGCCAGCAGCAAATTGGACAGGGGACTTTCCTACGAGCAGTACTTC
>TRBV6-5|TRBJ2-1|TRBD1|15|NA
CASRWTRQGENEQFF
TGTGCCAGCAGATGGACGAGACAGGGCGAAAATGAGCAGTTCTTC